The sequence of this TCR beta chain was determined in a study of Graves' ophthalmopathy and Graves' hyperthyroidism (dated by TCRdb to 2016 to 2018). Describing the broader study: Peripheral blood was collected at initial diagnosis, before any treatment. The study used TCR beta repertoire signatures to distinguish Graves' ophthalmopathy from Graves' hyperthyroidism and to predict progression to ophthalmopathy. In total, some 130 blood samples were TCR-sequenced: approximately 42 ophthalmopathy, some 75 hyperthyroidism and about 17 hyperthyroidism-to-ophthalmopathy patients. To explore V-J signatures that separate ophthalmopathy from hyperthyroidism, a discovery set of about a hundred patients was enrolled, consisting of about 45 with ophthalmopathy and roughly 60 with stable hyperthyroidism. An independent validation cohort was composed of 18 hyperthyroidism patients and about 16 patients who later progressed from hyperthyroidism to ophthalmopathy. T-cell repertoires of thyroid tissue and blood were compared in about 6 hyperthyroidism patients. Following sample collection, hyperthyroidism patients were given methimazole at a starting dose of 30 mg daily, and ophthalmopathy patients were given high-dose intravenous methylprednisolone. Broad study findings and their caveats: In validation, the model predicted ophthalmopathy progression with over 60% sensitivity and about 73% specificity; approximately 12 predicted patients were CT-confirmed with GO in a median of roughly 6.8 months. Most of the expanded thyroid clonotypes with a frequency above 0.001 were also detected in blood, and it was suggested that the thyroid immune response may be reflected by blood repertoires. Sample size was not statistically predetermined, and group allocation was not concealed from the investigators. In cross-validation, the 13-signature model distinguished ophthalmopathy from stable hyperthyroidism with 85% to 90% sensitivity and about 84% specificity, and in the test set the corresponding values were roughly 80% and 76%.

V drops 6 bases and J drops 5 bases, leaving 14 bases in between. CDR1 MNHNY and CDR2 SVGAGI were looked up in the germline V gene (reference sequence). The CDR3 sequence holds 14 residues, the cysteine and phenylalanine included. Of all the DNA, just the CDR3 is kept, 42 bases in frame from base 1. TCR beta CDR3 regions were amplified from RNA transcripts for repertoire sequencing. The first round of RT-PCR was done with HTBI primers and the Qiagen OneStep RT-PCR kit, and was followed by a second round of multiplex PCR, then size selection and purification. Libraries were sequenced paired-end with 100 bp reads on an Illumina HiSeq2000. The original pipeline was this. Reads were processed with SOAPnuke, discarding reads with adapters, uncalled bases, mean Phred below 15, or no exact constant-primer or identifier match. High-quality paired reads were merged with COPE v1.2.5. Each unique nucleotide sequence was defined as a clonotype, and clonotypes were aligned to IMGT TRB V, D and J references with MiTCR v1.1. Only V-J combinations with frequency above 0.0001 were analysed, covering 99% to 99.2% of repertoires. A TCR clonal expansion and chaos score per V-J combination was defined as the ratio of F50 clonal expansion to chaos observed in the TCRdist matrix. Welch's t-statistics and random forest were used to narrow the features down to over ten V-J combinations, which were then fed into a naive Bayes classifier. The Morisita-Horn index was used to measure how similar the thyroid and blood repertoires were. TCRdb ran its own pipeline on the public reads, namely fastp trimming at Q25 and MiXCR clone calling, and kept in-frame beta chains. Every entry covers one CDR3 protein and lists the most common genes and DNA from its rows. The V and J calls follow TCRdb's processing rather than the paper's. The sample records 600,000 to 700,000 distinct CDR3 sequences, about 40% of which are singletons. The top ten constitute over 2.5% of the sample.

In this sample, this clonotype turned up many times. This receptor's antigen is unknown. Nothing much larger sits one base from this clone, and base qualities are not available. Patients with ophthalmopathy had moderately to severely active disease, with a Clinical Activity Score of 3 or more, a NOSPECS grade of 4 or more, and a disease duration of less than 3 months. Anyone with other autoimmune diseases, uncontrolled infections, pregnancy or lactation was excluded from the study. Diagnosis was based on clinical symptoms, serum thyroxine, TRAb, thyroid ultrasound and orbital computed tomography. Using Ficoll-Paque density gradient centrifugation, PBMCs were isolated from about 9.4 ml of fresh peripheral blood. Total RNA was extracted using Trizol reagent, and RNA quality was checked on an Agilent 2100 Bioanalyzer.

The rearrangement joined TRBV6-6 to TRBJ1-5; a tentative D call is TRBD1 (6 bases match). This TCR came from an adult man with Graves' ophthalmopathy. Sequenced input: peripheral blood. The DNA sequence reads TGTGCCAGCAGCGCGCAGGGGATCTATCAGCCCCAGCATTTT. The resulting protein is CASSAQGIYQPQHF.